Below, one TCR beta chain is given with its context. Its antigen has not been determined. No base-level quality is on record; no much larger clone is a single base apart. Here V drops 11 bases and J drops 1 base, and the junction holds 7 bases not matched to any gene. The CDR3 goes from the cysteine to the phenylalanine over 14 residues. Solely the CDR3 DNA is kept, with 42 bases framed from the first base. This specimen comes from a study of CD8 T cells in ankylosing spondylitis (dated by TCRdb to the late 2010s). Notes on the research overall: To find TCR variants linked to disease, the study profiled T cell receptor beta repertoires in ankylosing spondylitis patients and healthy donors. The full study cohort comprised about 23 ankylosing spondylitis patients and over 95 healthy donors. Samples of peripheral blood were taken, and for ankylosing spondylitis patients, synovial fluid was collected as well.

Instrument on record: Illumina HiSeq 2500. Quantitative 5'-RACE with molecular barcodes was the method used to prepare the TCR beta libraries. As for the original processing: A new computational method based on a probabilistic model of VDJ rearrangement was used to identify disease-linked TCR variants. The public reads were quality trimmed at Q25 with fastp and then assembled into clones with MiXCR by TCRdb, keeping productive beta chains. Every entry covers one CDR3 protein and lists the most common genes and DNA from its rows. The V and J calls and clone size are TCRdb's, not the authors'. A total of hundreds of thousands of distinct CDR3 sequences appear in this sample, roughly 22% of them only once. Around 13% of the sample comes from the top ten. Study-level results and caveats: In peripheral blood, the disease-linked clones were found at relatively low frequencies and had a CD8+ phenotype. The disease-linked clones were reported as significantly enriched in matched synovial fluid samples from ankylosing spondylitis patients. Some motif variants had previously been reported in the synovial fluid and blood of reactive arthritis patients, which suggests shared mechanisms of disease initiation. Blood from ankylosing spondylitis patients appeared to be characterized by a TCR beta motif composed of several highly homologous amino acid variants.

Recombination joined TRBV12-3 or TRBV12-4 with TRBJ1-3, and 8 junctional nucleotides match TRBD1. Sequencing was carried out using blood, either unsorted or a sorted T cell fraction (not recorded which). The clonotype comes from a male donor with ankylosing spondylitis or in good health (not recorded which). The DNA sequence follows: TGTGCCCAGACCAGGGGGCTATCTGGAAACACCATATATTTT. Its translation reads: CAQTRGLSGNTIYF.